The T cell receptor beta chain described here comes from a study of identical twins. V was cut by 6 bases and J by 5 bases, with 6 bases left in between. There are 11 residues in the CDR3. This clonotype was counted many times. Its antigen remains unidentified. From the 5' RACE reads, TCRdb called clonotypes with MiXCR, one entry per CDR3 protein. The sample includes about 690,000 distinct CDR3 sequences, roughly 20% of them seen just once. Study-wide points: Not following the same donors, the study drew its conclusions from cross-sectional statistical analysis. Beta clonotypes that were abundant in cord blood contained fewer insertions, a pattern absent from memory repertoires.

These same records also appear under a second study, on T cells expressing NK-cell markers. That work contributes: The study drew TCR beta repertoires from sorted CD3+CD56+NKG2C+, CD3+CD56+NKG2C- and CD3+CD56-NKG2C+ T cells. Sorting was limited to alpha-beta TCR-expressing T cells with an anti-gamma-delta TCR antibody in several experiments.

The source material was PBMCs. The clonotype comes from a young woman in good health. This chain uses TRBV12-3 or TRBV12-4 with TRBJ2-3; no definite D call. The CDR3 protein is CASSPRDTQYF. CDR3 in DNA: TGTGCCAGCAGCCCCCGAGATACGCAGTATTTT.